Following are 21 T cell receptor beta chains from one sample sequenced in a study of blood T cell repertoires in COVID-19. Produced via immunoSEQ multiplex PCR; TCRdb's table is partial and in-frame only. The sample carries tens of thousands of clones, roughly 90% recorded once. Specimen: peripheral blood. The receptors stem from a male donor with acute or convalescent COVID-19.

This sequence joins TRBV19 and TRBJ2-2; 8 bases line up with TRBD2. The germline V gene has CDR1 LNHDA and CDR2 SQIVND (reference sequence). Trimming removed 5 bases from V and 4 bases from J; junction bases left unmatched: 6. The CDR3 has 15 residues. For the CDR3, the DNA is TGTGCCAGTAGTGGTAGCGGGACCCCCACCGGGGAGCTGTTTTTT. Its translation is CASSGSGTPTGELFF.

This clone was seen a handful of times. This chain links TRBV28 with TRBJ1-1; TRBD1 agrees at 7 bases. Trimming removed 5 bases from V and 6 bases from J; junction bases left unmatched: 6. The CDR3 loop spans 13 amino acids. Germline CDR1 and CDR2: MDHEN and SYDVKM. The CDR3 here is CASSAYRGAEAFF. The CDR3 DNA sequence: TGTGCCAGCAGTGCCTACAGGGGAGCTGAAGCTTTCTTT.

The chain uses TRBV4-2 and TRBJ1-5; weak D call: TRBD1 (6 bases). V lost 0 bases, J lost 2 bases, and 11 bases lay in between. Germline lookup yields CDR1 LGHNA and CDR2 YNFKEQ. The CDR3 is 16 amino acids. CDR3 nucleotide sequence: TGTGCCAGCAGCCAAGAAGCGGGGGCTGGCAATCAGCCCCAGCATTTT. It yields the protein CASSQEAGAGNQPQHF.

The chain is built from TRBV19 and TRBJ2-3, with no clear D. Germline V gene data show CDR1 as LNHDA and CDR2 as SQIVND (reference sequence). Trimming removed 1 base at V and 3 bases at J, with 14 bases between. The CDR3 spans 16 residues. CDR3 coding DNA: TGTGCCAGTAGTATAGGGGCAGGCGCCCCGACAGATACGCAGTATTTT. Amino acid sequence: CASSIGAGAPTDTQYF.

This rearrangement joins TRBV6-5 to TRBJ1-6, with TRBD1 identical over 7 bases. Germline trimming cut 6 bases from V and 5 bases from J; bases unmatched to any gene: 7. Germline CDR1 is MNHEY and CDR2 is SVGAGI. The CDR3 contains 15 residues. The CDR3: CASRLDRADNSPLHF. CDR3 coding DNA: TGTGCCAGCAGACTCGACAGGGCGGATAATTCACCCCTCCACTTT.

This rearrangement joins TRBV28 to TRBJ2-7; 8 positions agree with TRBD1. Trimming removed 5 bases from V and 4 bases from J; junction bases left unmatched: 7. Germline assignment: CDR1 MDHEN and CDR2 SYDVKM. The CDR3 spans 14 residues. Here the CDR3 DNA reads TGTGCCAGCAGTCTTCGACAGGGGAGGTACGAGCAGTACTTC. Translated: CASSLRQGRYEQYF.

V gene TRBV20-1 combines with J gene TRBJ2-5, with D hard to call. CDR1 and CDR2 (germline): DFQATT, SNEGSKA (reference sequence). Trimming stripped 3 bases from V and 2 bases from J, with 10 bases between. The CDR3 is 13 residues long. CDR3: CSASVPGQETQYF. In DNA, the CDR3 is TGCAGTGCTAGTGTCCCCGGGCAAGAGACCCAGTACTTC.

The rearrangement links TRBV10-3 to TRBJ2-7, with TRBD1 matching over 9 bases. Germline CDR1 and CDR2: ENHRY and SYGVKD. CDR3 size: 15 residues. Trimming removed 5 bases from V and 3 bases from J; junction bases left unmatched: 8. Here the CDR3 reads CAISRGGQGGYEQYF. The CDR3 DNA reads TGTGCCATCAGTCGCGGGGGACAGGGCGGCTACGAGCAGTACTTC.

This chain connects TRBV7-8 to TRBJ1-1; D unclear. CDR1 and CDR2 from the germline V gene are SGHVS and FQNEAQ. V gave up 2 bases and J gave up 1 base, with 11 bases separating them. The CDR3 totals 15 residues. Here the CDR3 DNA reads TGTGCCAGCAGCTTAATCCCGGGAACGAACACTGAAGCTTTCTTT. Amino acid sequence: CASSLIPGTNTEAFF. The variable domain in full, completed from reference TRBV7-8 and TRBJ1-1, reads GAGVSQSPRYKVAKRGQDVALRCDPISGHVSLFWYQQALGQGPEFLTYFQNEAQLDKSGLPSDRFFAERPEGSVSTLKIQRTQQEDSAVYLCASSLIPGTNTEAFFGQGTRLTVV.

J is TRBJ1-4 and V is TRBV19; unclear D gene. Germline values: CDR1 LNHDA, CDR2 SQIVND (reference sequence). The CDR3 contains 14 residues. V was pared by 1 base and J by 0 bases, with 3 bases between. CDR3 residues: CASSIAATNEKLFF. The DNA for the CDR3 is TGTGCCAGTAGTATAGCTGCAACTAATGAAAAACTGTTTTTT.

The gene calls are TRBV28 and TRBJ1-5, with D possibly being TRBD1 (5 bases). CDR1 and CDR2 from the germline V gene are MDHEN and SYDVKM. The CDR3 is made up of 15 amino acids. Trimming took 2 bases from V and 1 from J, leaving 9 bases between them. CDR3 in amino acids: CASSLQGGSNQPQHF. Here the CDR3 DNA reads TGTGCCAGCAGTTTACAGGGTGGGAGCAATCAGCCCCAGCATTTT.

The CDR3 nucleotides read TGTGCCAGCAGTGAAGGCCCGGTTGGGCCCGCTAGCACAGATACGCAGTATTTT. Translating gives CASSEGPVGPASTDTQYF. The V gene is TRBV6-1, the J gene TRBJ2-3; D remains ambiguous. The CDR3 spans 18 residues. CDR1 is MNHNS, CDR2 SASEGT, per germline. Deletions cut 1 base from V and 0 bases from J, with 17 bases between.

The chain is built from TRBV28 and TRBJ1-5; a possible D gene is TRBD1 (5 bases). CDR3 size: 14 residues. Looked up from germline, CDR1 is MDHEN and CDR2 is SYDVKM. The V and J ends lost 3 bases and 3 bases respectively, with 9 bases between them. The CDR3 DNA sequence: TGTGCCAGCAGTTTGTCAGGGTTCAATCAGCCCCAGCATTTT. Its protein product is CASSLSGFNQPQHF.

The chain employs TRBV6-1 and TRBJ2-7, with TRBD2 matching over 13 bases. Germline CDR1 MNHNS, CDR2 SASEGT. After removal of 6 bases from V and 9 bases from J, the junction contained 14 bases not matched to a gene. The CDR3 consists of 16 residues. As DNA, the CDR3 is TGTGCCAGCAGGGAAAGGCAAGTCGGACTAGCGGGGGTGCAGTACTTC. Amino acid sequence: CASRERQVGLAGVQYF.

As regards this clone: Other DNA sequences from this sample encode an identical CDR3 as well. The chain recombines TRBV6-5 with TRBJ2-7; 11 positions match TRBD1. This CDR3 spans 15 amino acids. The ends lost 6 bases at V and 0 bases at J; junction bases unmatched: 4. Germline V gives CDR1 MNHEY, CDR2 SVGAGI. The CDR3 region is CASSPGTGGSYEQYF. In nucleotides, the CDR3 is TGTGCCAGCAGCCCCGGGACAGGGGGCTCCTACGAGCAGTACTTC.

The chain joins TRBV5-1 to TRBJ1-4; 8 bases align to TRBD1. Germline V gives CDR1 SGHRS, CDR2 YFSETQ. This CDR3 has 13 amino acids. J gave up 4 bases and V 7 bases, and 3 bases lay outside the gene matches. CDR3 loop: CASSDRVNEKLFF. DNA for the CDR3: TGCGCCAGCTCGGACAGGGTTAATGAAAAACTGTTTTTT.

The chain employs TRBV6-4 and TRBJ2-1; D is possibly TRBD2 (5 bases). The ends were cut back, 5 bases at V and 0 bases at J, with 11 bases in the middle. The length of the CDR3 is 15 residues. Germline CDR1 and CDR2: MRHNA and SNTAGT. The CDR3 loop is CASSLEESSYNEQFF. DNA for the CDR3: TGTGCCAGCAGTTTGGAGGAAAGCTCCTACAATGAGCAGTTCTTC.

V gene TRBV10-3 combines with J gene TRBJ1-5, with 8 bases lining up with TRBD1. This CDR3 has 18 residues. Germline V gene data show CDR1 as ENHRY and CDR2 as SYGVKD. V shed 6 bases and J 3 bases; nucleotides not matched to a gene: 16. The CDR3 DNA is TGTGCCATCAGCCAGAGCCCCCCCGACAGGGGAGCCAATCAGCCCCAGCATTTT. Amino acids: CAISQSPPDRGANQPQHF.

The V call is TRBV10-3, the J call TRBJ2-1; 8 bases agree with TRBD1. Germline V CDR1 and CDR2: ENHRY, SYGVKD. The CDR3 contains 14 residues. Germline trimming cut 4 bases from V and 6 bases from J; bases unmatched to any gene: 5. This CDR3 is CAISGQGPLNEQFF. The CDR3 DNA is TGTGCCATCAGTGGACAGGGGCCCCTCAATGAGCAGTTCTTC.

This clone was detected only once. The chain has TRBV10-1 and TRBJ2-3; TRBD1 might be the D (5 bases). Germline V gives CDR1 WNHNN, CDR2 SYGVQD (reference sequence). V was shortened by 1 base and J by 0 bases, with 17 bases between the two germline ends. This CDR3 is 18 amino acids long. The CDR3 loop reads CASSEWGSPDFSTDTQYF. CDR3 nucleotide sequence: TGCGCCAGCAGTGAGTGGGGCAGCCCAGACTTCAGCACAGATACGCAGTATTTT.

This sequence joins TRBV6-5 and TRBJ1-6, with a tentative D call TRBD1 (5 bases). Germline V gene sequence: CDR1 MNHEY, CDR2 SVGAGI. This CDR3 spans 14 amino acids. Trimming shortened V by 6 bases and J by 7 bases, and 13 bases separated the two germline ends. The CDR3 sequence is CASRRDGGNSPLHF. As DNA, the CDR3 is TGTGCCAGCAGACGGGACGGAGGGAATTCACCCCTCCACTTT.